These 23 T cell receptor beta chains were all obtained from the same sample, sequenced in a study of blood T cell repertoires in COVID-19. The assay was immunoSEQ multiplex PCR, and TCRdb's table has in-frame clones only and misses some. This sample has about 75,000 clones, with less than 85% found just once. The specimen sequenced was peripheral blood. The receptors stem from a woman of 80 years or more with active or convalescent COVID-19.

The chain combines TRBV29-1 with TRBJ1-2; D is perhaps TRBD1 (6 bases). V was pared by 3 bases and J by 4 bases, with 15 bases between. Germline CDR1 SQVTM, CDR2 ANQGSEA. This CDR3 is built from 14 residues. DNA of the CDR3: TGCAGCGTTGATGAAGGGCGGGGGCCCTATGGCTACACCTTC. Translating gives CSVDEGRGPYGYTF.

The chain has TRBV19 and TRBJ2-2; 10 nucleotides agree with TRBD1. The trim removed 3 bases at V and 2 bases at J, leaving 3 bases unmatched. The CDR3 runs 16 residues. Germline V gives CDR1 LNHDA, CDR2 SQIVND (reference sequence). The CDR3 region is CASSIWTGGNTGELFF. The CDR3 DNA is TGTGCCAGTAGTATCTGGACAGGGGGAAACACCGGGGAGCTGTTTTTT.

The V call is TRBV19, the J call TRBJ2-1, with D perhaps matching TRBD1 (5 bases). Germline CDR1 and CDR2: LNHDA and SQIVND (reference sequence). The V gene lost 3 bases and the J gene lost 9 bases, with 15 bases spanning the gap. The CDR3 is 14 residues long. Here the CDR3 reads CASSMYSGWGEQFF. The CDR3 DNA reads TGTGCCAGTAGTATGTATTCAGGGTGGGGTGAGCAGTTCTTC. Filled out from reference TRBV19 and TRBJ2-1, the complete variable domain reads DGGITQSPKYLFRKEGQNVTLSCEQNLNHDAMYWYRQDPGQGLRLIYYSQIVNDFQKGDIAEGYSVSREKKESFPLTVTSAQKNPTAFYLCASSMYSGWGEQFFGPGTRLTVL.

The chain recombines TRBV19 with TRBJ1-5; the D gene is possibly TRBD1 (6 bases). V gave up 4 bases and J gave up 5 bases, with 15 bases separating them. Germline CDR1 is LNHDA and CDR2 is SQIVND (reference sequence). This CDR3 region has 15 residues. CDR3 in DNA: TGTGCCAGTAGTAAAAACAGGGAGGGCCATCAGCCCCAGCATTTT. It is translated as CASSKNREGHQPQHF.

CDR3 amino acids: CASSGISRDRDLYEQYF. The CDR3, as DNA: TGTGCCAGCAGTGGAATCAGCCGGGACAGGGACCTCTACGAGCAGTACTTC. The rearrangement uses TRBV2 and TRBJ2-7, with TRBD1 identical over 9 bases. V was clipped by 4 bases and J by 3 bases; unmatched bases: 13. The CDR3 has 17 amino acids. CDR1 SNHLY and CDR2 FYNNEI come from the germline V gene.

This rearrangement joins TRBV6-5 to TRBJ1-4; weak D call: TRBD1 (6 bases). V was cut by 5 bases and J by 7 bases, with 14 bases left in between. The CDR3 extends over 14 amino acids. CDR1 and CDR2 (germline): MNHEY, SVGAGI. CDR3 residues: CASSPTGWGEKLFF. The CDR3 DNA sequence: TGTGCCAGCAGTCCTACAGGGTGGGGTGAAAAACTGTTTTTT.

This clone was recorded at least ten times. The CDR3 DNA follows: TGTGCCAGCAGCCCCCAGAAATACGAGCAGTACTTC. It specifies CASSPQKYEQYF. This chain uses TRBV7-9 with TRBJ2-7; D gene unclear. The CDR3 totals 12 residues. The V gene's germline CDR1 is SEHNR and CDR2 FQNEAQ (reference sequence). V shed 5 bases and J shed 4 bases, with 9 bases lying between them.

The chain carries TRBV5-4 and TRBJ2-3, with 8 bases that match TRBD2. V trimming: 0 bases; J trimming: 3 bases; junction bases outside the gene matches: 6. The CDR3 is 16 amino acids. Germline lookup yields CDR1 SGHNT and CDR2 YYREEE (reference sequence). The chain's CDR3 is CASSLDIGGGTDTQYF. The CDR3 region has the DNA TGTGCCAGCAGCTTGGATATCGGCGGGGGGACAGATACGCAGTATTTT.

The V call is TRBV5-4, the J call TRBJ1-4; 7 nucleotides line up with TRBD1. The CDR3 extends over 14 amino acids. After removal of 5 bases from V and 6 bases from J, the junction contained 7 bases not matched to a gene. Germline-derived CDR1 and CDR2 are SGHNT and YYREEE (reference sequence). The chain's CDR3 is CASSGTAKDEKLFF. As DNA, the CDR3 is TGTGCCAGCAGTGGGACAGCTAAGGATGAAAAACTGTTTTTT.

This chain links TRBV10-2 with TRBJ2-1; 10 bases fit TRBD2. The CDR3 is made up of 18 amino acids. Trimming took 8 bases from V and 4 from J; bases not matched to a gene: 17. From germline, CDR1 is WSHSY and CDR2 SAAADI. Here the CDR3 reads CASGYLAGAPPIYNEQFF. The CDR3 nucleotides read TGCGCCAGCGGCTACCTAGCGGGGGCCCCGCCAATATACAATGAGCAGTTCTTC.

The genes are TRBV20-1 and TRBJ1-2, with D possibly TRBD1 on 5 matching bases. Deletions cut 5 bases from V and 8 bases from J, with 12 bases between. The CDR3 spans 11 residues. Germline V gene lookup returns CDR1 DFQATT and CDR2 SNEGSKA (reference sequence). CDR3 bases: TGCAGTGCTGATGACCCAGGGGGCTACACCTTC. Translation: CSADDPGGYTF.

Only a few counts were recorded for this clone. The CDR3: CASSYVRGSNTEAFF. For the CDR3, the DNA is TGTGCCAGCAGTTACGTGAGGGGGTCGAACACTGAAGCTTTCTTT. The chain is built from TRBV6-2 or TRBV6-3 and TRBJ1-1, with D tentatively TRBD1 (6 bases). Germline V gives CDR1 MNHEY, CDR2 SVGEGT. The CDR3 is 15 residues long. V shed 2 bases and J shed 1 base, with 11 bases lying between them.

This chain joins TRBV4-1 and TRBJ1-6; a possible D gene is TRBD1 (6 bases). CDR1 and CDR2 from the germline V gene are MGHRA and YSYEKL. The CDR3 length is 17 residues. Trimming took off 5 bases at V and 4 bases at J, with 18 bases between the two ends. The CDR3 loop reads CASSYTATGIYNSPLHF. DNA of the CDR3: TGCGCCAGCAGCTATACGGCTACAGGGATTTATAATTCACCCCTCCACTTT.

This chain uses TRBV19 with TRBJ2-2, with a possible D match to TRBD1 (5 bases). V shed 3 bases and J shed 4 bases, with 12 bases lying between them. The CDR3 is 15 amino acids. CDR1 and CDR2 (germline): LNHDA, SQIVND (reference sequence). CDR3 in amino acids: CASSIFGQGTGELFF. The CDR3 bases are TGTGCCAGTAGTATTTTTGGCCAGGGCACCGGGGAGCTGTTTTTT.

The chain joins TRBV7-9 to TRBJ1-2; D remains ambiguous. This CDR3 spans 14 amino acids. The germline V gene has CDR1 SEHNR and CDR2 FQNEAQ (reference sequence). Between the trimmed V and J ends, which lost 1 base and 0 bases, there was a span of 6 bases. The CDR3 sequence: CASSLDAANYGYTF. CDR3 sequence (DNA): TGTGCCAGCAGCTTAGATGCGGCTAACTATGGCTACACCTTC.

This clone was detected once. The CDR3 region has the DNA TGTGCCAGCAGCCAAGGGACACGGAATGAAAAACTGTTTTTT. Protein product: CASSQGTRNEKLFF. This chain joins TRBV6-5 and TRBJ1-4; D is possibly TRBD1 (6 bases). Germline CDR1 MNHEY, CDR2 SVGAGI. V lost 6 bases, J lost 5 bases, and 13 bases lay in between. CDR3 length: 14 residues.

This sequence joins TRBV7-3 and TRBJ2-5; 8 positions match TRBD2. The CDR3 length is 15 residues. The J segment lost 4 bases and the V segment lost 5 bases, leaving 9 bases of the junction unmatched. CDR1 is SGHTA, CDR2 FQGTGA, per germline. As DNA, the CDR3 is TGTGCCAGCAGCGTAGCCGGGAGGGCCGGAGAGACCCAGTACTTC. It yields the protein CASSVAGRAGETQYF.

This chain joins TRBV14 and TRBJ1-1; D perhaps matches TRBD1 (6 bases). V lost 1 base and J 4 bases, leaving 7 bases between the germline ends. The CDR3 is 13 residues long. Germline V gene lookup returns CDR1 SGHDN and CDR2 FVKESK. DNA of the CDR3: TGTGCCAGCAGCCAAGTAGGGGGCACTGAAGCTTTCTTT. This sequence encodes CASSQVGGTEAFF.

This chain links TRBV19 with TRBJ1-1; D may be TRBD1 (5 bases). V lost 6 bases and J lost 3, with 14 bases in between. Germline CDR1 and CDR2: LNHDA and SQIVND (reference sequence). CDR3 length: 14 residues. The chain's CDR3 is CASRWQAGDTEAFF. The CDR3 bases are TGTGCCAGTAGGTGGCAGGCGGGGGACACTGAAGCTTTCTTT.

The chain employs TRBV18 and TRBJ2-5; the D is unclear. V lost 6 bases, J lost 5 bases, and 13 bases lay in between. The CDR3 length is 13 residues. Germline V CDR1 and CDR2: KGHSH, LQKENI. This chain's CDR3 is CASSQTTYETQYF. CDR3 coding DNA: TGTGCCAGCTCTCAAACTACATACGAGACCCAGTACTTC.

The chain couples TRBV7-9 to TRBJ1-1, with D possibly matching TRBD1 (5 bases). Trimming took 5 bases from V and 4 from J, leaving 14 bases between them. CDR1 and CDR2 (germline): SEHNR, FQNEAQ (reference sequence). The CDR3 consists of 14 residues. The DNA for the CDR3 is TGTGCCAGCAGCCTAACAGGCTCCTTCACTGAAGCTTTCTTT. Its protein product is CASSLTGSFTEAFF.

This sequence joins TRBV6-6 and TRBJ2-7; the D gene is possibly TRBD2 (6 bases). CDR1 and CDR2 (germline): MNHNY, SVGAGI (reference sequence). The CDR3 loop spans 11 amino acids. Trimming stripped 6 bases from V and 7 bases from J, with 10 bases between. The CDR3 sequence is CASRTAGEQYF. The DNA of the CDR3 is TGTGCCAGCAGGACGGCGGGGGAGCAGTACTTC.

The CDR3 nucleotides read TGTGCCAGCAGCTTAGCAACCTTACTAGCGGGCGGGGAGCTGTTTTTT. This codes for CASSLATLLAGGELFF. V usage is TRBV7-9 and J usage is TRBJ2-2; TRBD2 agrees at 9 bases. Germline CDR1 reads SEHNR; CDR2 reads FQNEAQ (reference sequence). CDR3 length equals 16 residues. After removal of 0 bases from V and 7 bases from J, the junction contained 6 bases not matched to a gene.